Following are 9 T cell receptor beta chains from one sample sequenced in a study of identical twins. TCRdb used MiXCR to reprocess the 5' RACE reads, holding one entry per CDR3 protein. The sample has roughly 230,000 distinct CDR3 sequences, approximately 8.6% seen once. The same data also contributed to another study, on yellow fever vaccine responses in identical twins.

The specimen was CD8+ T cells sorted from blood. The receptors stem from a woman aged 18-30 years in good health.

The V call is TRBV11-2, the J call TRBJ2-1; 13 positions agree with TRBD2. CDR3 length equals 19 residues. Germline assignment: CDR1 SGHAT and CDR2 FQNNGV. Trimming at V came to 4 bases and at J to 8 bases, leaving 17 bases not matched to a gene. The CDR3 here is CASSSEGLAGLGWVDEQFF. The CDR3 DNA reads as TGTGCCAGCAGCTCCGAGGGACTAGCGGGACTCGGATGGGTCGATGAGCAGTTCTTC.

This clonotype has more than one count but fewer than ten. The CDR3, as DNA: TGCGCCAGCAGCCAAGTTTCCGGGACGGGTGGGGAGACCCAGTACTTC. It specifies CASSQVSGTGGETQYF. The chain employs TRBV4-3 and TRBJ2-5; possibly TRBD1 or TRBD2 for D (5 bases each). CDR3 length: 16 residues. Deletions cut 1 base from V and 5 bases from J, with 17 bases between. The germline V gene encodes CDR1 LGHNA and CDR2 YSLEER.

This clonotype was seen only a few times. The chain joins TRBV7-9 to TRBJ2-3, with D tentatively TRBD2 (6 bases). The CDR3 runs 12 residues. V was cut by 8 bases and J by 5 bases, with 11 bases left in between. CDR1 SEHNR and CDR2 FQNEAQ come from the germline V gene (reference sequence). CDR3 residues: CASGGEVDTQYF. The DNA for the CDR3 is TGTGCCAGCGGCGGGGAGGTAGATACGCAGTATTTT. The whole variable domain, filled in from reference TRBV7-9 and TRBJ2-3, reads DTGVSQNPRHKITKRGQNVTFRCDPISEHNRLYWYRQTLGQGPEFLTYFQNEAQLEKSRLLSDRFSAERPKGSFSTLEIQRTEQGDSAMYLCASGGEVDTQYFGPGTRLTVL.

At least ten counts were recorded for this clonotype. The chain recombines TRBV21-1 with TRBJ2-7; the table's D call, TRBD1, was not checked against the DNA. TRBV21-1 is reported as a pseudogene. The CDR3 consists of 14 residues. In DNA, the CDR3 is TGTGCCAGCAGCCGTGGACAGGCTTCCTACGAGCAGTACTTC. It is translated as CASSRGQASYEQYF.

This chain connects TRBV28 to TRBJ2-7; D is perhaps TRBD1 or TRBD2 (5 bases each). Trimming removed 7 bases at V and 7 bases at J, with 20 bases between. The CDR3 length is 14 residues. Germline V gene data show CDR1 as MDHEN and CDR2 as SYDVKM. The CDR3 DNA reads as TGTGCCAGCACCTCCTTTTTGGGGGTGGGGGAGCAGTACTTC. It codes for CASTSFLGVGEQYF.

This clonotype was observed a handful of times. CDR3 bases: TGTGCCAGCAGCGGAAGGGACTTCTACGAGCAGTACTTC. Translating it yields CASSGRDFYEQYF. V usage is TRBV7-2 and J usage is TRBJ2-7, with D possibly being TRBD2 (6 bases). From germline, CDR1 is SGHTA and CDR2 FQGNSA. V shed 5 bases and J shed 3 bases, with 11 bases lying between them. This CDR3 has 13 residues.

V gene TRBV20-1 combines with J gene TRBJ2-7; 7 bases match TRBD1. The CDR3 is made up of 15 amino acids. Looked up from germline, CDR1 is DFQATT and CDR2 is SNEGSKA (reference sequence). Trimming took 0 bases from V and 4 from J; bases not matched to a gene: 9. The CDR3 bases are TGCAGTGCTAGAGATTACCGACAGGGCCTGTACGAGCAGTACTTC. The encoded protein is CSARDYRQGLYEQYF.

This clonotype was detected ten times or more. The chain joins TRBV29-1 to TRBJ2-1, with D perhaps matching TRBD1 (6 bases). The CDR3 runs 15 residues. Germline CDR1 is SQVTM and CDR2 is ANQGSEA. V was trimmed by 3 bases and J by 3 bases, leaving 15 bases between them. CDR3 nucleotide sequence: TGCAGCGTTGATTATCAGGGGAAGAGCTACAATGAGCAGTTCTTC. Encoded protein: CSVDYQGKSYNEQFF.

This clonotype was found many times. This chain uses TRBV25-1 with TRBJ2-2; D may match TRBD1 or TRBD2 (6 bases each). This CDR3 is built from 16 residues. Trimming shortened V by 6 bases and J by 4 bases, and 18 bases separated the two germline ends. CDR1 MGHDK and CDR2 SYGVNS come from the germline V gene. The CDR3, as DNA: TGTGCCAGCAGGGGGGGCGTAACCTCCGGCACCGGGGAGCTGTTTTTT. As protein: CASRGGVTSGTGELFF.